Listed below are T cell receptor beta chains from one sample, sequenced in a study of blood T cell repertoires in COVID-19. Generated by immunoSEQ multiplex PCR, the TCRdb table keeps only in-frame clones and is missing some. The profile shows around 68,000 clones, approximately 80% of them singletons. The material sequenced was peripheral blood. These receptors all come from an elderly man with active COVID-19. CDR3s leave out the opening cysteine and the closing phenylalanine or tryptophan. Fields, in order: V gene, CDR3 protein.

>TRBV6-1
ASSESQGITEAF
>TRBV7-6
ASSLKRPGPQETQY
>TRBV4-2
ASSPEVRVATEAF
>TRBV3-1/TRBV3-2
ASGRTGVNEQF
>TRBV7-2
ASSLVASVHEQY
>TRBV5-1
ASSLGSSGSFNEQF
>TRBV15
ATSRAIGQGADTQY
>TRBV6-5
ASINGAAKNIQY
>TRBV7-9
ASSLAQTVNEQY
>TRBV27
ASRPRDRGPFSGNTIY
>TRBV18
ASSPPRTDSGNTIY
>TRBV2
ASGKTAGGPNEQF
>TRBV4-3
ASSQDRAPTNEKLF
>TRBV18
ASSPQGEKLF
>TRBV28
ASSPMGLGGASTDTQY
>TRBV5-4
ASSEYRANTGELF
>TRBV29-1
SVAGTGGGEQY
>TRBV7-2
ASSAEGLASAGTQY
>TRBV6-5
ASSSQGGTEAF
>TRBV7-9
ASSFGGELF
>TRBV28
ASSQTGGLNEKLF
>TRBV4-3
ASSPDRFNYGYT
>TRBV27
ASSFSGGFLSYNEQF
>TRBV7-8
ASSFVASGPYEQY
>TRBV19
ASRGGVGETQY
>TRBV7-3
ASSSPDRGLYEQY
>TRBV5-1
ASSYSPSSGETQY
>TRBV4-2
ASSAEPQSRDIEQF
>TRBV7-2
ASSPSGVFGELF
>TRBV7-2
ASSLALGGLGSNEQF
>TRBV6-1
ASSEAQGYTEAF
>TRBV7-2
ASSYSNTDTQY
>TRBV14
ASSQAEDRYQPQH
>TRBV9
ASSVGTGGDTGELF
>TRBV15
ATARGNTEAF
>TRBV9
ASSGTDSGANVLT
>TRBV27
ASSQFGELF
>TRBV11-2
ASSLSVAGADTQY
>TRBV20-1
SAGGIQPQH
>TRBV11-1
ASSLGASGVSNEQF
>TRBV9
ASSVDAGAVLNTQY
>TRBV7-9
ASSLDEGVRNEQY
>TRBV7-2
ASSLTSGVLQETQY
>TRBV7-2
ASSLEGTGNYEQY
>TRBV27
ASRGLGQKKNTGELF
>TRBV3-1/TRBV3-2
ASSQVLAGANEQF
>TRBV14
ASSLLRGYQETQY
>TRBV3-1/TRBV3-2
ASSPQGYEQY
>TRBV7-2
ASSLVRSDRSSPLH
>TRBV7-6
ASSLSVWSGNTIY
>TRBV19
ASNVRGRDQPQH
>TRBV5-1
ASSPGQYNNQPQH